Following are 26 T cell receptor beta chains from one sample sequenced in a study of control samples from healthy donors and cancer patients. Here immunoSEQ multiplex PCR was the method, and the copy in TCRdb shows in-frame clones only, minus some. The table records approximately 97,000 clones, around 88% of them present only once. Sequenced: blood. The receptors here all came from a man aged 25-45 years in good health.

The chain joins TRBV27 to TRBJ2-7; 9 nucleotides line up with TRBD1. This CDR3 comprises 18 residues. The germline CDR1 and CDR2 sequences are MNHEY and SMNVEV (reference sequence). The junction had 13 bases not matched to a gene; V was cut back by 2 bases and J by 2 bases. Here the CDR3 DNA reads TGTGCCAGCAGTTTAGGGGAACTGGGACAGGGTAGGACCTACGAGCAGTACTTC. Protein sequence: CASSLGELGQGRTYEQYF.

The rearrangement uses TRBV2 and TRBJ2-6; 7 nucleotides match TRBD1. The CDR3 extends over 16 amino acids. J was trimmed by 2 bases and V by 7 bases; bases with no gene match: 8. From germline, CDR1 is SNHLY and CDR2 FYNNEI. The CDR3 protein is CASTTTGTAGANVLTF. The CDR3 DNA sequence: TGTGCCAGCACCACCACCGGGACAGCTGGGGCCAACGTCCTGACTTTC.

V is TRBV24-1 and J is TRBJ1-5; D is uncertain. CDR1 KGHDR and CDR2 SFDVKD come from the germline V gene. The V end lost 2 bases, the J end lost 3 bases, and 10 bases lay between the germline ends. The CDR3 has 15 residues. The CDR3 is CATSDSSQVNQPQHF. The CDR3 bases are TGTGCCACCAGTGATTCTAGTCAGGTCAATCAGCCCCAGCATTTT.

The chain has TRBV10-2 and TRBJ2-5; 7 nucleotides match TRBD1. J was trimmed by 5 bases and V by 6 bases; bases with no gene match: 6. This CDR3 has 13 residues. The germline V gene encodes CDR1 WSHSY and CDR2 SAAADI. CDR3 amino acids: CASSSQGRETQYF. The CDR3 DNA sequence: TGCGCCAGCAGCTCACAGGGGCGGGAGACCCAGTACTTC.

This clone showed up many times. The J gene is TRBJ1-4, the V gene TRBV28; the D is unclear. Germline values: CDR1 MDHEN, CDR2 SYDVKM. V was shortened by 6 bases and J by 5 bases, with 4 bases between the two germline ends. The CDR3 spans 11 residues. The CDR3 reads CASRLNEKLFF. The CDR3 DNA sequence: TGTGCCAGCAGACTAAATGAAAAACTGTTTTTT.

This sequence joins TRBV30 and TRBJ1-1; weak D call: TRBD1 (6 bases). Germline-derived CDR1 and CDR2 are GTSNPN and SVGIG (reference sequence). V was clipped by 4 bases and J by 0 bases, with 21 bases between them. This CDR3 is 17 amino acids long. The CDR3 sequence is CAWTAGGGPRMNTEAFF. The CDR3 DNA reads TGTGCCTGGACGGCCGGGGGGGGCCCACGAATGAACACTGAAGCTTTCTTT.

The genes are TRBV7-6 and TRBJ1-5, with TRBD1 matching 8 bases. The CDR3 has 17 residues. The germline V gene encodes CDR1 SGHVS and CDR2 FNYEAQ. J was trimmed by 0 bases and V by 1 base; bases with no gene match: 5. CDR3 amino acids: CASSLDAGGFSNQPQHF. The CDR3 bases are TGTGCCAGCAGCTTAGACGCAGGGGGCTTTAGCAATCAGCCCCAGCATTTT.

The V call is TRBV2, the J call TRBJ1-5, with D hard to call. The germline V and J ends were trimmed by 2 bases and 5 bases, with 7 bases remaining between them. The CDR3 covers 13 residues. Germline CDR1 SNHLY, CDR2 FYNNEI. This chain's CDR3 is CASSEWDYQPQHF. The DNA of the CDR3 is TGTGCCAGCAGTGAATGGGATTATCAGCCCCAGCATTTT.

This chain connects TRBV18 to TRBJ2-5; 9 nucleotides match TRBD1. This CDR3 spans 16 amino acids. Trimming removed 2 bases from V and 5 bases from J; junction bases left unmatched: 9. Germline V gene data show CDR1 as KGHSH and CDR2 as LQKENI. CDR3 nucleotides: TGTGCCAGCTCACCAGCAACAGGGGGCGTCGCGGAGACCCAGTACTTC. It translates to CASSPATGGVAETQYF.

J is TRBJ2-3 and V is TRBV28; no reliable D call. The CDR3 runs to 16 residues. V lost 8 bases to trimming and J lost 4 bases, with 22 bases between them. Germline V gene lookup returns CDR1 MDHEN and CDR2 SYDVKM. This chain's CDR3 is CASENPLTALADTQYF. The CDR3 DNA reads TGTGCCAGCGAGAATCCCCTCACGGCTCTCGCAGATACGCAGTATTTT.

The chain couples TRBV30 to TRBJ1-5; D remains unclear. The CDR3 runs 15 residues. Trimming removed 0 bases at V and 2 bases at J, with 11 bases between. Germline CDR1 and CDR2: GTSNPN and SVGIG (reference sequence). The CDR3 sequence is CAWSVPGSRNQPQHF. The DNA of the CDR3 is TGTGCCTGGAGTGTTCCCGGATCTCGCAATCAGCCCCAGCATTTT. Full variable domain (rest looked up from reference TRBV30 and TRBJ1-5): SQTIHQWPATLVQPVGSPLSLECTVEGTSNPNLYWYRQAAGRGLQLLFYSVGIGQISSEVPQNLSASRPQDRQFILSSKKLLLSDSGFYLCAWSVPGSRNQPQHFGDGTRLSIL.

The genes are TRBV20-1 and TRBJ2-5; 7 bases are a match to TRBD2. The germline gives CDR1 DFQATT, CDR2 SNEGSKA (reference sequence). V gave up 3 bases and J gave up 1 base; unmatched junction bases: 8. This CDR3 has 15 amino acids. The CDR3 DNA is TGCAGTGCTAGTGGTGGGAGGGCAGCCCAAGAGACCCAGTACTTC. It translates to CSASGGRAAQETQYF.

Written as DNA, the CDR3 is TGTGCCAGCAGTAGACAGGGGGCGGACACTGAAGCTTTCTTT. It yields the protein CASSRQGADTEAFF. J is TRBJ1-1 and V is TRBV27; TRBD1 agrees at 10 bases. The length of the CDR3 is 14 residues. Unmatched junction bases numbered 3, after V lost 5 bases and J lost 3 bases. Germline lookup yields CDR1 MNHEY and CDR2 SMNVEV (reference sequence).

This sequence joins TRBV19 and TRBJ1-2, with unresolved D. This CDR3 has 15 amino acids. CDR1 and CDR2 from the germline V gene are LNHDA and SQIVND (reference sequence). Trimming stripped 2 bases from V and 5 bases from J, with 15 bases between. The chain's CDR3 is CASSIMAVETYGYTF. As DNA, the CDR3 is TGTGCCAGTAGTATAATGGCAGTGGAGACGTATGGCTACACCTTC.

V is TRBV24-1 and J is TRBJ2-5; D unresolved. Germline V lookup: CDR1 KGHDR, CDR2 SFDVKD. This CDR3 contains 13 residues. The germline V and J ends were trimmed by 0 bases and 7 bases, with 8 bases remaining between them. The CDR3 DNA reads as TGTGCCACCAGTGATTTGAATGTTGGGACCCAGTACTTC. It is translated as CATSDLNVGTQYF.

The CDR3 loop is CASSQGASDLFF. In DNA, the CDR3 is TGTGCCAGCTCCCAAGGTGCTTCTGACCTGTTCTTC. The V call is TRBV18, the J call TRBJ2-1; D remains unclear. The V gene lost 6 bases and the J gene lost 15 bases, with 18 bases spanning the gap. The germline V gene has CDR1 KGHSH and CDR2 LQKENI. The length of the CDR3 is 12 residues.

CDR3 region: CASSRDEKLFF. The CDR3 nucleotides read TGTGCCAGCTCCAGGGATGAAAAACTGTTTTTT. The gene calls are TRBV18 and TRBJ1-4, with D possibly TRBD1 on 5 matching bases. V was trimmed by 6 bases and J by 6 bases, leaving 5 bases between them. This CDR3 region has 11 residues. The germline CDR1 and CDR2 sequences are KGHSH and LQKENI.

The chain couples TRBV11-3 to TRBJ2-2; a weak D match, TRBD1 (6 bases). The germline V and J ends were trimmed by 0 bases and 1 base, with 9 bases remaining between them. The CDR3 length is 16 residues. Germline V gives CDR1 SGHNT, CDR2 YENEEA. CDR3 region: CASSLEGTMNTGELFF. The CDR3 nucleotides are TGTGCCAGCAGCTTAGAGGGGACAATGAACACCGGGGAGCTGTTTTTT. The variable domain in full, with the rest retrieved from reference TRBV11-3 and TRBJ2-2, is EAGVVQSPRYKIIEKKQPVAFWCNPISGHNTLYWYLQNLGQGPELLIRYENEEAVDDSQLPKDRFSAERLKGVDSTLKIQPAELGDSAVYLCASSLEGTMNTGELFFGEGSRLTVL.

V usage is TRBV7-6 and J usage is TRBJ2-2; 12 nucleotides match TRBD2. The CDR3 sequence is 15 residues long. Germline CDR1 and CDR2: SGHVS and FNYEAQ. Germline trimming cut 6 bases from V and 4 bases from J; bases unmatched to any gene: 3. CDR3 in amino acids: CASRRLAGVTGELFF. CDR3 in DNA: TGTGCCAGCAGAAGACTAGCGGGAGTCACCGGGGAGCTGTTTTTT.

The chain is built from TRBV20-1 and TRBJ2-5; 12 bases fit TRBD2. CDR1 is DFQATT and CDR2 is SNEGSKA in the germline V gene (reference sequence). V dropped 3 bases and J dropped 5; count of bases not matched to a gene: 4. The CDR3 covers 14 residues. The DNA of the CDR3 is TGCAGTGCTAGTACGACTAGCGGGAGTGAGACCCAGTACTTC. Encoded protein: CSASTTSGSETQYF.

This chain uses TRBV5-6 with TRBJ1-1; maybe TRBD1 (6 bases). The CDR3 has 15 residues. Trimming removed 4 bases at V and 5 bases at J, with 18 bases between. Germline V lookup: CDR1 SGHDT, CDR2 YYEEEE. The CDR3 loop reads CASSELQGSGTEAFF. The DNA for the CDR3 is TGTGCCAGCAGCGAGTTACAGGGTAGTGGGACTGAAGCTTTCTTT.

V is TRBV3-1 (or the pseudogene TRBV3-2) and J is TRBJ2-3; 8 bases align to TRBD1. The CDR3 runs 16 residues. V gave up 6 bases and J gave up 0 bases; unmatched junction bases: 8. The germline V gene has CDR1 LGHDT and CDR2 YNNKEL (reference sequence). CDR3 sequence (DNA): TGTGCCAGCAGACCCGGGACAGGCCTTAGCACAGATACGCAGTATTTT. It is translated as CASRPGTGLSTDTQYF.

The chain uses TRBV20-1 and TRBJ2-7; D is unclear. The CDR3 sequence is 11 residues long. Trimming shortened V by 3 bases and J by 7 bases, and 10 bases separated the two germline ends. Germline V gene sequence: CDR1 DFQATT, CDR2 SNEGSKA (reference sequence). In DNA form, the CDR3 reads TGCAGTGCTAGGAGTTGGAGTGAGCAGTACTTC. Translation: CSARSWSEQYF.

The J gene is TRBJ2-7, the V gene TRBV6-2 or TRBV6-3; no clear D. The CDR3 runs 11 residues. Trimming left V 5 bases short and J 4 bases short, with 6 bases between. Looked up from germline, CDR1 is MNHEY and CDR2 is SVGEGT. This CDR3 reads CASSDWYEQYF. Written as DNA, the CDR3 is TGTGCCAGCAGTGACTGGTACGAGCAGTACTTC.

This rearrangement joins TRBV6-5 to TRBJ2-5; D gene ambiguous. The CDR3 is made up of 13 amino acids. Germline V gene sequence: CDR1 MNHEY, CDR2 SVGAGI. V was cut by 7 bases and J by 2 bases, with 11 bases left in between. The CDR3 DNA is TGTGCCAGCACACAACCCGGACAAGAGACCCAGTACTTC. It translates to CASTQPGQETQYF.

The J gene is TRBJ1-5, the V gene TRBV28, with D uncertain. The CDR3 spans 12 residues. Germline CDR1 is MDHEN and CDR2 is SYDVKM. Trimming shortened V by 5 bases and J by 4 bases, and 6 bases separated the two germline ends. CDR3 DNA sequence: TGTGCCAGCAGTAGTGAAAATCAGCCCCAGCATTTT. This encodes CASSSENQPQHF.